What follows is one T cell receptor (beta chain) and its context. V was trimmed by 6 bases and J by 4 bases, leaving 15 bases between them. The V gene's germline CDR1 is LNHNV and CDR2 YYDKDF (reference sequence). There are 15 residues in the CDR3. These data come from a study of blood T cell repertoires in COVID-19. Membership in each cohort depended on participant-reported clinical history. In Cohort 3, a recovered donor had either two negative PCRs, clearance, or symptom resolution. Source study methods: How many nucleated cells were present was estimated from reference gene primer amplification. Only in-frame clones appear in the TCRdb table, and some are missing; sequencing was by immunoSEQ multiplex PCR. The DNA gave D and trimming, while V, J and clone size come from that table. The sample lists 150,000 to 200,000 clones; approximately 80% were seen once.

This chain joins TRBV15 and TRBJ2-2; D perhaps matches TRBD2 (7 bases). This receptor was identified in a man between 40 and 49 years old who had recovered from COVID-19. Sequences were obtained from PBMCs or T cells enriched from blood (not recorded which). The CDR3: CATSPGGPGTGELFF. The CDR3 bases are TGTGCCACCAGTCCCGGGGGGCCCGGCACCGGGGAGCTGTTTTTT.